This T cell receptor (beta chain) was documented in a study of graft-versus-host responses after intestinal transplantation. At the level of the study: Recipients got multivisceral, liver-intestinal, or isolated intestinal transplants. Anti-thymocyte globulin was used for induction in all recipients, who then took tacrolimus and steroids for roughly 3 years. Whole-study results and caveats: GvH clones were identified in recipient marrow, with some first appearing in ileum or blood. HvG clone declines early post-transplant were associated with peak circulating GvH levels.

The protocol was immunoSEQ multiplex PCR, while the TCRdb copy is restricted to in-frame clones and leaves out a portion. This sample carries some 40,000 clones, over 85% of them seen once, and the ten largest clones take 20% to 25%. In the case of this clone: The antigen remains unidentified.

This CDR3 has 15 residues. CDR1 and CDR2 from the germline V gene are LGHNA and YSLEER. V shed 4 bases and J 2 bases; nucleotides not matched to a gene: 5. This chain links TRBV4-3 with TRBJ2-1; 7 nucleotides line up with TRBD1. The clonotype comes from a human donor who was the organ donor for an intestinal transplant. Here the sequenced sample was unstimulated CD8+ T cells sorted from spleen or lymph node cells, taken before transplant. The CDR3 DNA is TGCGCCAGCAGCCTCCGAGACAGGGCCTACAATGAGCAGTTCTTC. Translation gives CASSLRDRAYNEQFF.